This TCR beta chain was sequenced for a study of cytomegalovirus exposure and HLA in healthy donors (dated by TCRdb to 2017 to 2019). Regarding the complete study: According to an earlier analysis of several hundred of the donors, about 179 million T cells yielded over 100 million unique TCR beta sequences and about 280 Gb of sequence data. Besides the first cohort of 666 subjects, a separate validation cohort made up of 120 different subjects was used. Using immunosequencing, the study profiled T cell repertoires from about 620 subjects and related those repertoires to cytomegalovirus serostatus. An early release covering roughly 600 HLA-typed donors comprised 250 to 350 gigabases of sequencing data and around 85 million unique TCR sequences. High-throughput TCR immunosequencing, statistical association of individual TCRs with disease status, and machine learning were combined to predict cytomegalovirus infection status. Rather than drawing on any new phenotypic data, the later analysis identified candidate immune exposures from TCR beta sequences and the way those sequences occurred across donors. To decide whether each TCR beta V gene segment behaved as functional or pseudogenic, an earlier analysis of fewer than 750 of the donors relied on high-throughput TCR beta sequencing. All discovery cohort repertoires had been generated using a single sequencing platform. The study was designed to test whether signatures of past pathogen exposure could be identified by cataloging public T cell receptors. Class I and class II HLA loci were covered by the typing at four-digit resolution. In a later analysis, previously published TCR beta repertoires from 666 donors were re-analyzed and high-resolution HLA genotyping was added so that TCR occurrence patterns could be studied. Of the 350 to 450 genotyped donors, less than 90% were placed in the genetic ancestry cluster associated with self-reported Caucasian donors. Typing coverage differed by locus: A, B, C, DRB1 and DQB1 were typed in roughly 620-630 donors, DQA1 in 500 to 550, DPA1 in around 610, and DPB1 in 472. Roughly 5 DR-DQ haplotypes were handled as single units for association and clustering, since linkage in the cohort was strong. In a later genetic analysis, genome-wide SNP genotypes for about 55% of the roughly 700 donors were used, and that subset was treated as a discovery cohort. Among about 410 genotyped donors of the cohort, an average of approximately 200,000 unique TCR beta nucleotide sequences was sequenced per donor, of which about 18% were non-productive. Donor age, sex, ethnicity and CMV serostatus were compiled together with the repertoire data. Paper-wide results and their limitations: In a later analysis, HLA-associated TCR beta chains showed more clonal expansion and lower generation probabilities than non-associated chains that were equally common. Because some donors lacked HLA typing at each locus, the association tests relied only on the typed subset. Correlated functional status among segregating V segments might reflect linkage disequilibrium, but an unknown experimental factor could not be ruled out. According to a later analysis, most CMV-associated TCR beta chains appeared to be HLA-restricted, and the HLA associations seemed to be driven largely by CMV exposure. A few of the identified cytomegalovirus-associated TCR beta chains were confirmed in vitro to be specific for cytomegalovirus antigens. An earlier analysis of some 590 of the donors showed that most TCR beta V segments appeared in productive rearrangements either about 90% or about 30% of the time, which broadly matched IMGT annotations. In a later genetic analysis, fewer N-insertions in productive TCRs were reported among donors in an Asian-associated ancestry cluster than the roughly 640-donor mean. The classifier was reported to diagnose cytomegalovirus status with high specificity and sensitivity in both the original and validation cohorts. Some IMGT-functional V segments, including TRBV6-2 and TRBV6-3, could not be told apart with the 87-base-pair reads, so those segments were excluded. Most TCR sequences were seen in very few donors, while some public TCRs were found in many individuals. For the cohort, immune exposure information was limited to CMV serostatus. Assigning TCR associations to individual alleles was difficult when HLA alleles, especially DR and DQ, strongly co-occurred. A further reported finding was that TCR beta sequences accurately predicted the HLA-A and HLA-B alleles for most subjects in the first cohort. This cohort had only TCR beta chains sequenced, and the lack of alpha or paired-chain data limited which features could be detected. Because counts were too low, roughly 17 rarely observed V segments, including chromosome 9 orphons, were left out of the earlier analysis of a few hundred of the donors. A cluster of highly shared sequence variants was judged likely to be a technical artifact of the sequencing pipeline. An association between a missense DCLRE1C variant and V-gene and J-gene trimming of TCR beta chains was found in a later genetic analysis and replicated in an independent cohort. In a later analysis, about 17,000 TCR beta sequences were associated with specific HLA alleles at a false discovery rate of 0.05. The study gave a list of under 200 TCR beta chains associated with cytomegalovirus. According to the authors, the approach could potentially be generalized to other disease states and immunological phenotypes. Roughly uniform sequencing depth across donors was assumed in presence/absence analyses, although this assumption may not hold. In a later analysis, TCR association rates were found to vary across HLA loci, with the most associated TCRs seen for DRB1 alleles and the fewest for HLA-C alleles. In a later analysis, several top co-occurrence clusters were reported to appear linked to parvovirus B19, influenza, CMV and Epstein-Barr virus.

Library method: the immunoSEQ multiplex PCR assay. For the multiplex PCR, a mixture combining 60 forward primers for TCR Vbeta segments and 13 reverse primers for TCR Jbeta segments was used. A multiplex PCR assay on genomic DNA amplified the CDR3 region of rearranged TCR beta genes. On the Illumina HiSeq System, the amplified TCR beta libraries were sequenced as 87-base-pair reads. The authors processed their data as follows. A later analysis tallied approximately 87 million unique TCR beta chains across the 666 repertoires, and roughly 11 million of those chains were shared by two or more donors. A nearest-neighbor algorithm error-corrected the raw reads and collapsed the reads into unique sequences, merging closely related sequences to remove PCR and sequencing errors. V, D and J gene segments were assigned by aligning CDR3 sequences to IMGT reference sequences. For a sequence to be retained, a match of at least six nucleotides was required to both a V gene segment and a J gene segment. Rearrangements were called productive when the CDR3 lacked stop codons and stayed in frame with V and J; all others were non-productive. Following IMGT convention, CDR3 was defined as the stretch from the second conserved V-encoded cysteine to the conserved J-encoded phenylalanine. In an earlier analysis of around 640 of the donors, sequences lacking an unambiguous match to a single V gene segment were excluded. An earlier analysis of under 750 of the donors called V segments functional above 56.7% productive rearrangements and segregating when the between-donor standard deviation exceeded 5%. A statistical classification framework was built to diagnose cytomegalovirus status from the catalog of TCR beta chain sequences. In a later analysis, V and J genes were assigned by comparing TCR nucleotide sequences against IMGT/GENE-DB human TR gene sequences. In a later analysis, CDR3 sequences and most-parsimonious VDJ recombination scenarios were assigned using the TCRdist pipeline. A later analysis defined each TCR beta chain by its CDR3 amino acid sequence plus V-gene family, and excluded reads lacking a unique V-gene family. A later analysis removed nearly 600 highly shared, low-generation-probability nucleotide sequences to deal with suspected cross-contamination and a sequencing artifact. In a later analysis, a clonal expansion index for each public chain was calculated from normalized within-repertoire ranks of inferred template counts. In a later analysis, generation probabilities were computed using a VDJ recombination model fitted to out-of-frame rearrangements, and the results were checked against IGoR. Hypergeometric tests were used in a later analysis to score TCR-TCR, TCR-HLA and TCR-CMV co-occurrence, with a repertoire-size bias correction applied to the TCR pairs. In a later analysis, false discovery rates were estimated by permuting HLA or CMV assignments 20 times. In a later analysis, co-occurring TCRs were grouped using DBSCAN, with TCRdist sequence similarity added in when clustering inside HLA-allele-positive subsets. For co-occurrence clustering, repertoires with fewer than 30,000 or more than 120,000 public chains were excluded, along with roughly five repertoires with anomalous nucleotide sharing. TCRdb's version of the immuneACCESS table is confined to in-frame rearrangements and falls short of the full clone set. An unresolved V gene accounts for under half of the shortfall where checked; the remainder is of unknown origin. V and J calls and clone size are those listed in that table; D and trimming were worked out from the DNA. The sample profile shows about 160,000 clones; around four fifths of them were found once. The top ten constitute around 1.5% of the sample.

The cohort comprised fewer than 750 healthy bone marrow donors. At the time of sampling, every cohort member was nominally healthy, though immune exposures that went unrecorded were likely present. The donor tested CMV seronegative and was one of the 352 seronegative cohort members. Every donor gave a peripheral blood sample, and the peripheral blood mononuclear cells from that sample were used for TCR beta sequencing. The Qiagen DNeasy Blood Extraction Kit was used to extract genomic DNA from the blood cell samples. This clone was detected a few times. Its antigen specificity is not known. No qualities accompany the bases; no much larger clone lies one base away. CDR1 and CDR2, looked up from the germline V gene (reference sequence), are SEHNR and FQNEAQ. At the junction V is shortened by 2 bases and J by 1 base, with 11 bases in between. Reading from cysteine to phenylalanine, the CDR3 counts 15 amino acids. The CDR3 DNA has 45 bases and is translated from base 1.

Sequencing input: PBMCs. The source is a woman younger than 45 in good health and CMV-seronegative. The chain couples TRBV7-9 to TRBJ1-1, with the D gene not confidently named. CDR3 reads: CASSLRGLSNTEAFF. The sequenced DNA is TGTGCCAGCAGCTTACGGGGTCTTTCGAACACTGAAGCTTTCTTT.